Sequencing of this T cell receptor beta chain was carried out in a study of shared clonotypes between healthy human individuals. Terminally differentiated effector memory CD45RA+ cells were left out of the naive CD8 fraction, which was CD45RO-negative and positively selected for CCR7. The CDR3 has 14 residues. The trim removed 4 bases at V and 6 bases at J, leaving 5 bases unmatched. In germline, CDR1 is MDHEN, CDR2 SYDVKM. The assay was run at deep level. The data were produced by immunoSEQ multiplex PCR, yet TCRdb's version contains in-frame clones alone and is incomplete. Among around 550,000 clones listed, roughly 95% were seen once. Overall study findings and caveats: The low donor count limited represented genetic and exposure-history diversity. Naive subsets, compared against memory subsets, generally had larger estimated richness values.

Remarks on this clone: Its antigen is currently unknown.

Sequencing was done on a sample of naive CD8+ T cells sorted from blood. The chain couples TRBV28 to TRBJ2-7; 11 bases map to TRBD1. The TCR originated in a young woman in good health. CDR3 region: CASSSTGTGGEQYF. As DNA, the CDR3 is TGTGCCAGCAGTTCAACCGGGACAGGGGGCGAGCAGTACTTC.